One and the same sample provided the 3 T cell receptor beta chains below, sequenced in a study of patients and donors after allogeneic stem cell transplantation. Via MiXCR, TCRdb re-called the RT-PCR reads, giving one row per CDR3 protein. The sample lists roughly 940,000 distinct CDR3 sequences, roughly 18% occurring once. Sequenced: blood, either unsorted or a sorted T cell fraction (not recorded which). The origin of the receptors is a human donor who was either an allogeneic HSCT recipient or a stem cell or donor lymphocyte infusion donor (not recorded which). It is not recorded whose cells these are; they may come from a transplant donor.

This chain links TRBV6-2 or TRBV6-3 with TRBJ1-1; D remains ambiguous. Trimming took off 5 bases at V and 1 base at J, with 14 bases between the two ends. Germline CDR1 reads MNHEY; CDR2 reads SVGEGT. The CDR3 is made up of 15 amino acids. The CDR3 protein is CASSPPRAANTEAFF. The CDR3 DNA sequence: TGTGCCAGCAGTCCCCCGAGGGCGGCGAACACTGAAGCTTTCTTT.

V usage is TRBV18 and J usage is TRBJ2-3, with TRBD2 matching 12 bases. Losses at the gene ends were 6 bases for V and 7 bases for J; bases not matched to a gene: 5. This CDR3 has 14 amino acids. CDR1 and CDR2 (germline): KGHSH, LQKENI. In DNA form, the CDR3 reads TGTGCCAGCTCGACGACTAGCGGGGGAAATACGCAGTATTTT. This translates into CASSTTSGGNTQYF.

This clonotype was observed a few times. The chain employs TRBV5-8 and TRBJ1-4; 9 nucleotides match TRBD1. CDR1 is SGHTS, CDR2 YDEGEE, per germline. The CDR3 sequence is 14 residues long. The V segment lost 1 base and the J segment 8 bases; nucleotides outside the gene matches: 3. CDR3: CASSLRTGAEKLFF. The DNA for the CDR3 is TGTGCCAGCAGCTTGAGGACAGGGGCGGAAAAACTGTTTTTT.